The entry that follows covers one T cell receptor (beta chain) sequence. One end of the junction fails to match germline, which may point to a read error. Germline lookup yields CDR1 MNHEY and CDR2 SMNVEV (reference sequence). This CDR3 is built from 13 residues. The sample comes from a study of blood T cells in healthy people across ages. Every donor provided 9.5 to 10 milliliters of peripheral blood. Primed by a sample-barcoded 5' primer and a J-beta primer mix, a second PCR proceeded for about 6 to 11 cycles. Every molecule of cDNA carried a tag from a template-switch adaptor with 12 random nucleotides. TCRdb re-called the 5' RACE reads with MiXCR, one entry per CDR3 protein. Here the sample spans about 1.5 million distinct CDR3 sequences, 35% to 45% being singletons.

This sequence joins TRBV27 and TRBJ1-2, with a weak D call TRBD1 (5 bases). Sample: blood. The clonotype comes from a woman under 30 in good health. CDR3: CASRPGGFYGCTF. CDR3 nucleotides: TGTGCCAGCCGCCCTGGGGGATTCTATGGCTGCACCTTC.